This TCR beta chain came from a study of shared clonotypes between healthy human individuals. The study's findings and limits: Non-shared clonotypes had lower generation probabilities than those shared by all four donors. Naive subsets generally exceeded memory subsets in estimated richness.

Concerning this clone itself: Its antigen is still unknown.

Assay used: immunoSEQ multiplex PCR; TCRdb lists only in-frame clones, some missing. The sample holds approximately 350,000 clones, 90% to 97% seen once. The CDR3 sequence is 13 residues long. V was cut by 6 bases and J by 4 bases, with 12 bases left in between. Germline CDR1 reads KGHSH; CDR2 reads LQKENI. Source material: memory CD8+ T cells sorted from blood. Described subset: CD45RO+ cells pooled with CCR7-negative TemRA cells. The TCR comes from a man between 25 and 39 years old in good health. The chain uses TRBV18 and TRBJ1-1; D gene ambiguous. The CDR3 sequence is CASSVNIATEAFF. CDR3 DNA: TGTGCCAGCTCTGTTAATATTGCCACTGAAGCTTTCTTT.